What follows are 19 T cell receptor beta chains derived from one specimen sequenced in a study of early T cells in non-severe SARS-CoV-2 infection. TCRdb itself ran the 5' RACE reads through MiXCR, one entry per CDR3 protein. The sample has 60,000 or so distinct CDR3 sequences, under 15% seen once. The sample was whole blood. Source of these receptors: an adult who was a healthcare worker with PCR-confirmed SARS-CoV-2 infection or an uninfected control (not recorded which).

This clonotype was counted between two and nine times. J is TRBJ1-5 and V is TRBV6-2 or TRBV6-3; 9 nucleotides agree with TRBD1. J was trimmed by 6 bases and V by 4 bases; bases with no gene match: 10. Germline CDR1 and CDR2: MNHEY and SVGEGT. There are 16 residues in the CDR3. CDR3 protein: CASSSGGQGLGQPQHF. The CDR3 region has the DNA TGTGCCAGCAGTTCGGGGGGACAGGGACTCGGTCAGCCCCAGCATTTT.

This clonotype was found many times. CDR3 residues: CASSWKQETQYF. CDR3 sequence (DNA): TGCGCCAGCAGTTGGAAGCAAGAGACCCAGTACTTC. The V gene is TRBV5-1, the J gene TRBJ2-5; D is undetermined. Trimming pared 5 bases from V and 2 bases from J, leaving 7 bases between. The CDR3 runs to 12 residues. Per germline, CDR1 SGHRS and CDR2 YFSETQ.

In this sample, this clonotype turned up a few times. J is TRBJ2-7 and V is TRBV9; TRBD1 matches 8 bases. V shed 3 bases, J shed 7 bases, and the junction held 9 bases outside the gene matches. The CDR3 has 14 residues. Germline CDR1 SGDLS, CDR2 YYNGEE. CDR3 region: CASSAQDRGEEQYF. As DNA, the CDR3 is TGTGCCAGCAGCGCCCAAGACAGGGGTGAAGAGCAGTACTTC.

V is TRBV5-6 and J is TRBJ2-7, with D hard to call. Trimming removed 0 bases at V and 1 base at J, with 8 bases between. CDR1 and CDR2 (germline): SGHDT, YYEEEE. The CDR3 extends over 14 amino acids. The CDR3 loop is CASSLGRRSYEQYF. The CDR3 DNA reads as TGTGCCAGCAGCTTGGGCAGGAGATCCTACGAGCAGTACTTC. The full variable domain, its missing parts supplied by reference TRBV5-6 and TRBJ2-7, is DAGVTQSPTHLIKTRGQQVTLRCSPKSGHDTVSWYQQALGQGPQFIFQYYEEEERQRGNFPDRFSGHQFPNYSSELNVNALLLGDSALYLCASSLGRRSYEQYFGPGTRLTVT.

This clonotype has more than one count but fewer than ten. This chain uses TRBV7-2 with TRBJ1-5; weak D call: TRBD1 (6 bases). The CDR3 has 14 amino acids. The ends were cut back, 3 bases at V and 7 bases at J, with 13 bases in the middle. CDR1 SGHTA and CDR2 FQGNSA come from the germline V gene. The CDR3: CASSFSGVGQPQHF. For the CDR3, the DNA is TGTGCCAGCAGCTTTTCAGGGGTAGGACAGCCCCAGCATTTT. Based on the CDR3 plus reference TRBV7-2 and TRBJ1-5, the full variable domain is GAGVSQSPSNKVTEKGKDVELRCDPISGHTALYWYRQSLGQGLEFLIYFQGNSAPDKSGLPSDRFSAERTGGSVSTLTIQRTQQEDSAVYLCASSFSGVGQPQHFGDGTRLSIL.

This clonotype was recorded many times. The rearrangement uses TRBV18 and TRBJ2-1; TRBD1 agrees at 7 bases. Trimming took 3 bases from V and 3 from J; bases not matched to a gene: 8. The CDR3 is 16 amino acids. Looked up from germline, CDR1 is KGHSH and CDR2 is LQKENI. The CDR3 nucleotides are TGTGCCAGCTCACCGATAGAAGGGGGCTACTACAATGAGCAGTTCTTC. This sequence encodes CASSPIEGGYYNEQFF.

The chain is built from TRBV20-1 and TRBJ1-2; no clear D gene. The CDR3 sequence is 12 residues long. The V and J ends lost 6 bases and 8 bases respectively, with 16 bases between them. Germline CDR1 is DFQATT and CDR2 is SNEGSKA (reference sequence). CDR3 sequence (DNA): TGCAGTGCAAACGCGGCGAAAGGCGGCTACACCTTC. Translation gives CSANAAKGGYTF.

This clonotype was counted between two and nine times. The chain is built from TRBV20-1 and TRBJ1-5; 8 bases fit TRBD1. CDR3 size: 15 residues. Losses at the gene ends were 6 bases for V and 2 bases for J; bases not matched to a gene: 9. Germline lookup yields CDR1 DFQATT and CDR2 SNEGSKA (reference sequence). CDR3 DNA sequence: TGCAGTGCCCACAGGGGGACAGGAGGCAATCAGCCCCAGCATTTT. It yields the protein CSAHRGTGGNQPQHF.

This clonotype was counted many times. The chain employs TRBV14 and TRBJ1-2, with 9 bases that match TRBD1. The germline gives CDR1 SGHDN, CDR2 FVKESK. Unmatched junction bases numbered 9, after V lost 3 bases and J lost 4 bases. There are 16 residues in the CDR3. As DNA, the CDR3 is TGTGCCAGCAGCCAGACAGGGGGGGCTCCCGCCTATGGCTACACCTTC. Translating it yields CASSQTGGAPAYGYTF.

This clonotype was counted between two and nine times. This rearrangement joins TRBV7-9 to TRBJ2-1, with 11 bases lining up with TRBD1. The V gene end was trimmed by 3 bases and the J gene end by 8 bases; junction bases not matched to a gene: 12. The CDR3 totals 17 residues. The germline V gene has CDR1 SEHNR and CDR2 FQNEAQ (reference sequence). The CDR3 DNA reads as TGTGCCAGCAGCTTTCCCGGGACGGGACAGGGGGGCCATGAGCAGTTCTTC. Protein sequence: CASSFPGTGQGGHEQFF.

This clonotype was counted at least ten times. This sequence joins TRBV15 and TRBJ2-7; 7 bases line up with TRBD1. V trimming: 0 bases; J trimming: 2 bases; junction bases outside the gene matches: 4. The CDR3 runs to 15 residues. Per the germline V gene, CDR1 is LNHNV and CDR2 is YYDKDF (reference sequence). CDR3 DNA: TGTGCCACCAGCAGAGATGATGGGACAGCCTACGAGCAGTACTTC. Translation gives CATSRDDGTAYEQYF.

J is TRBJ1-4 and V is TRBV7-9; the D is unclear. The germline CDR1 and CDR2 sequences are SEHNR and FQNEAQ (reference sequence). V was shortened by 4 bases and J by 7 bases, with 4 bases between the two germline ends. There are 11 residues in the CDR3. CDR3 sequence: CASSSTEKLFF. The CDR3, as DNA: TGTGCCAGCAGCTCTACTGAAAAACTGTTTTTT.

This clonotype was seen ten or more times. The chain employs TRBV5-6 and TRBJ1-5, with unresolved D. The ends were cut back, 1 base at V and 7 bases at J, with 6 bases in the middle. The CDR3 is made up of 12 amino acids. The germline V gene encodes CDR1 SGHDT and CDR2 YYEEEE. The chain's CDR3 is CASSLYGQPQHF. The CDR3 coding sequence is TGTGCCAGCAGCTTGTACGGCCAGCCCCAGCATTTT.

This chain connects TRBV11-3 to TRBJ2-5; D possibly corresponds to TRBD2 (5 bases). The CDR3 loop spans 14 amino acids. From germline, CDR1 is SGHNT and CDR2 YENEEA. Trimming removed 5 bases at V and 0 bases at J, with 10 bases between. The CDR3 sequence: CASSPPGNQETQYF. The DNA for the CDR3 is TGTGCCAGCAGCCCTCCGGGGAACCAAGAGACCCAGTACTTC.

As to this clonotype: The junction does not match germline at one end; this may be a read error. The V and J genes are TRBV3-1 and TRBJ1-1, with TRBD1 matching 7 bases. This CDR3 comprises 13 residues. Germline loops: CDR1 LGHDT, CDR2 YNNKEL (reference sequence). As DNA, the CDR3 is TGTGTCAGCAGCTACAGGGGTAACACTGAAGCTTTCTTT. Its translation: CVSSYRGNTEAFF. Full variable domain (remainder filled in from reference TRBV3-1 and TRBJ1-1): DTAVSQTPKYLVTQMGNDKSIKCEQNLGHDTMYWYKQDSKKFLKIMFSYNNKELIINETVPNRFSPKSPDKAHLNLHINSLELGDSAVYFCVSSYRGNTEAFFGQGTRLTVV.

This clonotype was found many times. The chain carries TRBV2 and TRBJ2-7, with D unclear. Germline-derived CDR1 and CDR2 are SNHLY and FYNNEI. This CDR3 has 11 residues. In DNA, the CDR3 is TGTGCAATCAGCACTCCCTACGAGCAGTACTTC. This translates into CAISTPYEQYF.

This clonotype has at least ten counts. The V and J genes are TRBV5-1 and TRBJ1-2; no definite D call. The V end lost 0 bases, the J end lost 7 bases, and 19 bases lay between the germline ends. The CDR3 is 16 amino acids. Germline V gene sequence: CDR1 SGHRS, CDR2 YFSETQ. CDR3 sequence reads: CASSLGSVQAMSGYTF. The CDR3 DNA reads as TGCGCCAGCAGCTTGGGTTCTGTGCAGGCGATGTCTGGCTACACCTTC.

The genes are TRBV5-1 and TRBJ2-5; a possible D gene is TRBD2 (5 bases). With 2 bases removed from V and 5 bases from J, the gap between germline ends came to 13 bases. From germline, CDR1 is SGHRS and CDR2 YFSETQ. There are 14 residues in the CDR3. CDR3 in amino acids: CASSFKEARETQYF. In DNA, the CDR3 is TGCGCCAGCAGCTTTAAGGAGGCGCGGGAGACCCAGTACTTC.

There are many counts of this clonotype. One junction end disagrees with the germline gene, perhaps due to a read error. The rearrangement joins TRBV7-2 to TRBJ1-6, with D unclear. Germline CDR1 reads SGHTA; CDR2 reads FQGNSA. CDR3 length equals 15 residues. The CDR3: CASSLGQVMDSPLHF. The CDR3 DNA reads as TGTGCCAGCAGCTTAGGGCAGGTGATGGATTCACCCCTCCATTTT.